The rows below give T cell receptor beta chains drawn from one sample of a study of human T cells and chemical hapten exposure. TCRdb fed the RACE reads into MiXCR, producing one record per CDR3 protein. The sample records more than 300,000 distinct CDR3 sequences, approximately 5% being singletons. The sequencing here drew on whole blood, taken in connection with sensitization to the hapten diphenylcyclopropenone (DPC). These receptors were obtained from a young woman with alopecia areata. Some clones in this sample may be carry-over from other donors' samples. CDR3s include the opening cysteine and the closing phenylalanine or tryptophan. The order of the fields is V gene, J gene, D gene, clone size, CDR3 DNA, CDR3 protein. D genes are given only for firm matches. Expanded clones are given a class, and other clones once, few, many or no size at all.

V gene: TRBV2
J gene: TRBJ1-5
D gene: -
clone size: many
CDR3 DNA: TGTGCCAGCAGTTGGATGGGCAATCAGCCCCAGCATTTT
CDR3 protein: CASSWMGNQPQHF

V gene: TRBV3-1
J gene: TRBJ1-5
D gene: -
clone size: -
CDR3 DNA: TGTGCCAGCAGCCAAGACAGGGCGGAATCGAGGCAGGGTCAGCCCCAGCATTTT
CDR3 protein: CASSQDRAESRQGQPQHF

V gene: TRBV18
J gene: TRBJ1-5
D gene: -
clone size: -
CDR3 DNA: TGTGCCAGCTCACCGAGCGGCGGTCAGCCCCAGCATTTT
CDR3 protein: CASSPSGGQPQHF

V gene: TRBV7-9
J gene: TRBJ1-5
D gene: -
clone size: -
CDR3 DNA: TGTGCCAGCAGCTTAGTTAGACCTGGTCATCAGCCCCAGCATTTT
CDR3 protein: CASSLVRPGHQPQHF

V gene: TRBV5-1
J gene: TRBJ2-6
D gene: -
clone size: many
CDR3 DNA: TGCGCCAGCAGCTTGGATGTCTCTGGGGCCAACGTCCTGACTTTC
CDR3 protein: CASSLDVSGANVLTF

V gene: TRBV20-1
J gene: TRBJ2-3
D gene: -
clone size: many
CDR3 DNA: TGCAGTGCTACAACATCACCAGATACGCAGTATTTT
CDR3 protein: CSATTSPDTQYF

V gene: TRBV15
J gene: TRBJ2-7
D gene: -
clone size: many
CDR3 DNA: TGTGCCACCAGCAGAGACAGGGGAAAAGGTGAGCAGTACTTC
CDR3 protein: CATSRDRGKGEQYF

V gene: TRBV4-3
J gene: TRBJ1-3
D gene: -
clone size: few
CDR3 DNA: TGCGCCAGCAGCCCAAGCAGGGCAGGGACACTCTCTGGAAACACCATATATTTT
CDR3 protein: CASSPSRAGTLSGNTIYF

V gene: TRBV25-1
J gene: TRBJ1-2
D gene: TRBD1
clone size: few
CDR3 DNA: TGTGCCAGCAGTCCCGACAGGGAGCCCCAGGTGAGGGGCTACACCTTC
CDR3 protein: CASSPDREPQVRGYTF

V gene: TRBV28
J gene: TRBJ1-1
D gene: -
clone size: few
CDR3 DNA: TGTGCCAGCACCCTAATGAACACTGAAGCTTTCTTT
CDR3 protein: CASTLMNTEAFF

V gene: TRBV6-2/TRBV6-3
J gene: TRBJ1-1
D gene: -
clone size: few
CDR3 DNA: TGTGCCAGCGGGACGGGGGAGACTGAAGCTTTCTTT
CDR3 protein: CASGTGETEAFF

V gene: TRBV29-1
J gene: TRBJ1-1
D gene: -
clone size: many
CDR3 DNA: TGCAGCGTTGGGCATCGAAACACTGAAGCTTTCTTT
CDR3 protein: CSVGHRNTEAFF

V gene: TRBV10-3
J gene: TRBJ2-7
D gene: -
clone size: -
CDR3 DNA: TGTGCCATCAGTGAAGGCCGGGTGTCCTACGAGCAGTACTTC
CDR3 protein: CAISEGRVSYEQYF

V gene: TRBV5-1
J gene: TRBJ2-3
D gene: -
clone size: few
CDR3 DNA: TGCGCCAGCAGCTTGGAATTTATGACAGATACGCAGTATTTT
CDR3 protein: CASSLEFMTDTQYF

V gene: TRBV6-5
J gene: TRBJ2-1
D gene: -
clone size: few
CDR3 DNA: TGTGCCAGCCGAACGGCCAAGGCCCACTACAATGAGCAGTTCTTC
CDR3 protein: CASRTAKAHYNEQFF

V gene: TRBV4-2
J gene: TRBJ1-5
D gene: TRBD1
clone size: many
CDR3 DNA: TGTGCCAGCAGCCAAGACAGGGGGGATCAGCCCCAGCATTTT
CDR3 protein: CASSQDRGDQPQHF

V gene: TRBV7-6
J gene: TRBJ1-4
D gene: -
clone size: few
CDR3 DNA: TGTGCCAGCAGCCCATCCCCCGGGGGTGCAACTAATGAAAAACTGTTTTTT
CDR3 protein: CASSPSPGGATNEKLFF

V gene: TRBV5-1
J gene: TRBJ2-6
D gene: -
clone size: many
CDR3 DNA: TGCGCCAGCAGCTTGCCGGAAAGCTCTGGGGCCAACGTCCTGACTTTC
CDR3 protein: CASSLPESSGANVLTF

V gene: TRBV29-1
J gene: TRBJ1-1
D gene: TRBD1
clone size: -
CDR3 DNA: TGCAGCGCTGACCGGGACAGGGAAGGAGCTTTCTTT
CDR3 protein: CSADRDREGAFF

V gene: TRBV7-9
J gene: TRBJ1-3
D gene: -
clone size: -
CDR3 DNA: TGTGCCAGCAGCGATGGAGAAGCCCGCTCTGGAAACACCATATATTTT
CDR3 protein: CASSDGEARSGNTIYF

V gene: TRBV25-1
J gene: TRBJ1-6
D gene: -
clone size: -
CDR3 DNA: TGTGCCAGCAGTGAATTCGCGTATCAGAGCTCCTATAATTCACCCCTCCACTTT
CDR3 protein: CASSEFAYQSSYNSPLHF

V gene: TRBV20-1
J gene: TRBJ1-5
D gene: -
clone size: many
CDR3 DNA: TGCAGTGCCACCTTCGGCAGCGACAATCAGCCCCAGCATTTT
CDR3 protein: CSATFGSDNQPQHF

V gene: TRBV3-1
J gene: TRBJ1-5
D gene: -
clone size: many
CDR3 DNA: TGTGCCAGCAGCCATAGCGACAGGCCCAATCAGCCCCAGCATTTT
CDR3 protein: CASSHSDRPNQPQHF

V gene: TRBV10-3
J gene: TRBJ2-1
D gene: TRBD2
clone size: many
CDR3 DNA: TGTGCCATCAGTGAGGGACTAGCGGGGGGAAGGAGCTCCTACAATGAGCAGTTCTTC
CDR3 protein: CAISEGLAGGRSSYNEQFF

V gene: TRBV7-9
J gene: TRBJ1-1
D gene: -
clone size: many
CDR3 DNA: TGTGCCAGCAGCGACCCCGACCGCCGGGCTTTCTTT
CDR3 protein: CASSDPDRRAFF

V gene: TRBV10-2
J gene: TRBJ1-1
D gene: -
clone size: many
CDR3 DNA: TGCGCCAGCAGTTCGCGGGTGAGACTCAAATCGAACACTGAAGCTTTCTTT
CDR3 protein: CASSSRVRLKSNTEAFF

V gene: TRBV4-1
J gene: TRBJ1-2
D gene: -
clone size: many
CDR3 DNA: TGCGCCAGCAGCCAAGGTCCAGAAAATAACTATGGCTACACCTTC
CDR3 protein: CASSQGPENNYGYTF

V gene: TRBV6-4
J gene: TRBJ1-1
D gene: -
clone size: few
CDR3 DNA: TGTGCCAGCCGAAGACAGGCGGATATGAACACTGAAGCTTTCTTT
CDR3 protein: CASRRQADMNTEAFF

V gene: TRBV10-3
J gene: TRBJ1-4
D gene: -
clone size: few
CDR3 DNA: TGTGCCATCAGTGAGACGGGGGTTCCTGAAAAACTGTTTTTT
CDR3 protein: CAISETGVPEKLFF

V gene: TRBV7-6
J gene: TRBJ2-7
D gene: -
clone size: many
CDR3 DNA: TGTGCCAGCAGCTTAAACCACGGGGGAGTTCGAGTGCAGTACTTC
CDR3 protein: CASSLNHGGVRVQYF

V gene: TRBV7-3
J gene: TRBJ2-2
D gene: TRBD1
clone size: many
CDR3 DNA: TGTGCCAGCAGCTTACAGGGGGCCGGGGAGCTGTTTTTT
CDR3 protein: CASSLQGAGELFF

V gene: TRBV10-3
J gene: TRBJ1-1
D gene: -
clone size: many
CDR3 DNA: TGTGCCATCAGGGAGGGCCCGGGAAACACTGAAGCTTTCTTT
CDR3 protein: CAIREGPGNTEAFF

V gene: TRBV4-3
J gene: TRBJ1-5
D gene: -
clone size: few
CDR3 DNA: TGCGCCAGCAGCCAAGAAAAGGGCCAGGGGACCCATCAGCCCCAGCATTTT
CDR3 protein: CASSQEKGQGTHQPQHF

V gene: TRBV27
J gene: TRBJ2-5
D gene: TRBD1
clone size: few
CDR3 DNA: TGTGCCAGCAGTTTAGGGGACAGGGAGGTAGAGACCCAGTACTTC
CDR3 protein: CASSLGDREVETQYF

V gene: TRBV5-6
J gene: TRBJ2-3
D gene: -
clone size: once
CDR3 DNA: TGTGCCAGCAAAATAGGAGGGGCCTCTAGCACAGATACGCAGTATTTT
CDR3 protein: CASKIGGASSTDTQYF

V gene: TRBV12-3/TRBV12-4
J gene: TRBJ2-2
D gene: -
clone size: -
CDR3 DNA: TGTGCCATCAACACAGGGAACACCGGGGAGCTGTTTTTT
CDR3 protein: CAINTGNTGELFF

V gene: TRBV7-9
J gene: TRBJ1-2
D gene: -
clone size: -
CDR3 DNA: TGTGCCAGCAGCTTTGACGGGACGCTGGGAGATGGCTACACCTTC
CDR3 protein: CASSFDGTLGDGYTF

V gene: TRBV3-1
J gene: TRBJ1-3
D gene: -
clone size: -
CDR3 DNA: TGTGCCAGCAGCCAAGTGGGCGACAGGTCGTATTTT
CDR3 protein: CASSQVGDRSYF

V gene: TRBV5-1
J gene: TRBJ1-1
D gene: -
clone size: -
CDR3 DNA: TGCGCCAGCCGGACGTTAGGGCAGGCGAGGACTGAAGCTTTCTTT
CDR3 protein: CASRTLGQARTEAFF

V gene: TRBV2
J gene: TRBJ1-2
D gene: -
clone size: many
CDR3 DNA: TGTGCCAGCACCACTAGGTATGGCTACACCTTC
CDR3 protein: CASTTRYGYTF

V gene: TRBV20-1
J gene: TRBJ1-6
D gene: TRBD1
clone size: -
CDR3 DNA: TGCAGTGGCCGAAGGGGGGACAGTAGCTCCTATAATTCACCCCTCCACTTT
CDR3 protein: CSGRRGDSSSYNSPLHF

V gene: TRBV5-1
J gene: TRBJ1-2
D gene: -
clone size: few
CDR3 DNA: TGCGCCAGCAGCTTAGGCGCTACCTTGACCTATGGCTACACCTTC
CDR3 protein: CASSLGATLTYGYTF

V gene: TRBV5-1
J gene: TRBJ2-5
D gene: -
clone size: many
CDR3 DNA: TGCGCCAGCAGCCCCCCAGGGGTTCAAGAGACCCAGTACTTC
CDR3 protein: CASSPPGVQETQYF

V gene: TRBV5-6
J gene: TRBJ2-3
D gene: -
clone size: few
CDR3 DNA: TGTGCCAGCAGCACCCCCGGGACCCCAGAAACTAGCACAGATACGCAGTATTTT
CDR3 protein: CASSTPGTPETSTDTQYF

V gene: TRBV29-1
J gene: TRBJ1-1
D gene: -
clone size: few
CDR3 DNA: TGCAGCGTTGTAGTGGACGAAGCTTTCTTT
CDR3 protein: CSVVVDEAFF

V gene: TRBV14
J gene: TRBJ2-7
D gene: TRBD1
clone size: -
CDR3 DNA: TGTGCCAGCAGCCGTTGGACAGGGGGGAACGAGCAGTACTTC
CDR3 protein: CASSRWTGGNEQYF

V gene: TRBV29-1
J gene: TRBJ2-1
D gene: TRBD2
clone size: many
CDR3 DNA: TGCAGCGTCAGGGCTAGCGGGGGGTACAATGAGCAGTTCTTC
CDR3 protein: CSVRASGGYNEQFF

V gene: TRBV28
J gene: TRBJ2-7
D gene: -
clone size: few
CDR3 DNA: TGTGCCAGCAGTTTAGCAACCCCCTACGAGCAGTACTTC
CDR3 protein: CASSLATPYEQYF

V gene: TRBV12-3/TRBV12-4
J gene: TRBJ1-3
D gene: -
clone size: -
CDR3 DNA: TGTGCCAGCAGCCGAACCGGGTCGTACTCTGGAAACACCATATATTTT
CDR3 protein: CASSRTGSYSGNTIYF

V gene: TRBV5-1
J gene: TRBJ2-5
D gene: TRBD2
clone size: -
CDR3 DNA: TGCGCCAGCAGCTTACGGGCTAGCGGGGGTCAAGAGACCCAGTACTTC
CDR3 protein: CASSLRASGGQETQYF

V gene: TRBV3-1
J gene: TRBJ1-6
D gene: TRBD1
clone size: many
CDR3 DNA: TGTGCCAGCAACTTGGGCAGGGGGGGCTCACCCCTCCACTTT
CDR3 protein: CASNLGRGGSPLHF

V gene: TRBV27
J gene: TRBJ2-1
D gene: TRBD2
clone size: few
CDR3 DNA: TGTGCCAGCAGTCCCTACCCCGGGGCGGGGGGATTTAATGAGCAGTTCTTC
CDR3 protein: CASSPYPGAGGFNEQFF

V gene: TRBV4-3
J gene: TRBJ1-1
D gene: -
clone size: few
CDR3 DNA: TGCGCCAGCAGCCAACTACAGGGAGAGACTGAAGCTTTCTTT
CDR3 protein: CASSQLQGETEAFF

V gene: TRBV29-1
J gene: TRBJ2-1
D gene: -
clone size: many
CDR3 DNA: TGCAGCGTTCCCAGGGGAGCCAGGGGTGAGCAGTTCTTC
CDR3 protein: CSVPRGARGEQFF

V gene: TRBV9
J gene: TRBJ1-1
D gene: -
clone size: few
CDR3 DNA: TGTGCCAGCAGCGTAGACGGAAGGTCGCCAGGTGGAGCTTTCTTT
CDR3 protein: CASSVDGRSPGGAFF

V gene: TRBV24-1
J gene: TRBJ2-3
D gene: -
clone size: many
CDR3 DNA: TGTGCCACCAGTGGGGGAACCACAGATACGCAGTATTTT
CDR3 protein: CATSGGTTDTQYF

V gene: TRBV2
J gene: TRBJ1-1
D gene: -
clone size: -
CDR3 DNA: TGTGCCAGCAGTGAAAATCCAGTAGGGACTGAAGCTTTCTTT
CDR3 protein: CASSENPVGTEAFF

V gene: TRBV7-2
J gene: TRBJ1-5
D gene: -
clone size: once
CDR3 DNA: TGTGCCAGCAGTCCAAGGCGGTTTAGCAATCAGCCCCAGCATTTT
CDR3 protein: CASSPRRFSNQPQHF

V gene: TRBV27
J gene: TRBJ2-3
D gene: -
clone size: many
CDR3 DNA: TGTGCCGCCCGGGTCGGGTTCTCTGGCACAGATACGCAGTATTTT
CDR3 protein: CAARVGFSGTDTQYF